One and the same sample provided the 32 T cell receptor beta chains below, sequenced in a study of beta chain features in type 1 diabetes (dated by TCRdb to 2017 to 2018). The protocol used for the library was the immunoSEQ multiplex PCR assay. The High Capacity cDNA Reverse Transcription Kit was used to reverse transcribe all of the isolated RNA, meaning that expressed TCRB transcripts were what got sequenced. The table comes from immuneACCESS by way of TCRdb, which keeps in-frame sequences with V and J called. Part of the clones is missing from these tables; in studies checked, under half for an unresolved V gene and the rest for unknown reasons. In this sample the table shows about 470,000 clones, about 30% of which occur a single time. Around 0.065% of the sample lies in the top ten. Sequenced input: naive CD4+ T cells from blood. The cell subset or site label, read with the paper, signifies: true naive CD4+ T cells. Receptor source: a man aged 18 to 35 in good health.

This clone came up a few times. The gene calls are TRBV9 and TRBJ2-2; 7 bases align to TRBD2. The germline V gene has CDR1 SGDLS and CDR2 YYNGEE. This CDR3 spans 14 amino acids. J lost 0 bases, V lost 4 bases, and 0 bases had no gene match. The CDR3 reads CASSLAANTGELFF. The CDR3 DNA is TGTGCCAGCAGCCTAGCGGCGAACACCGGGGAGCTGTTTTTT.

The CDR3 DNA follows: TGTGCCTGGACAACAGGACAGGGGGAGAAATTCTACGAGCAGTACTTC. Translated, it gives CAWTTGQGEKFYEQYF. V and J are TRBV30 and TRBJ2-7, with 10 bases lining up with TRBD1. Germline V lookup: CDR1 GTSNPN, CDR2 SVGIG (reference sequence). V shed 4 bases, J shed 3 bases, and the junction held 12 bases outside the gene matches. The CDR3 is 16 amino acids.

This clone appeared a few times. This chain joins TRBV30 and TRBJ2-7; 9 bases align to TRBD1. CDR1 and CDR2 (germline): GTSNPN, SVGIG (reference sequence). Trimming at V came to 1 base and at J to 5 bases, leaving 3 bases not matched to a gene. The CDR3 runs to 13 residues. The CDR3 region is CAWSGQGVHEQYF. The CDR3 DNA reads TGTGCCTGGAGTGGACAGGGGGTCCACGAGCAGTACTTC. Drawing the rest from reference TRBV30 and TRBJ2-7, the complete variable domain is SQTIHQWPATLVQPVGSPLSLECTVEGTSNPNLYWYRQAAGRGLQLLFYSVGIGQISSEVPQNLSASRPQDRQFILSSKKLLLSDSGFYLCAWSGQGVHEQYFGPGTRLTVT.

As for this clone: Within the sample, other DNA sequences also encode this same CDR3. V gene TRBV7-2 combines with J gene TRBJ2-7, with D perhaps TRBD1 (5 bases). CDR3 length: 14 residues. CDR1 and CDR2 (germline): SGHTA, FQGNSA. The V end was cut by 1 base, the J end by 3 bases, with 10 bases between. CDR3 nucleotide sequence: TGTGCCAGCAGCTTAGTGGGCAGGGACTACGAGCAGTACTTC. Residues: CASSLVGRDYEQYF. The full variable domain, in which reference TRBV7-2 and TRBJ2-7 provide the parts outside the CDR3, is GAGVSQSPSNKVTEKGKDVELRCDPISGHTALYWYRQSLGQGLEFLIYFQGNSAPDKSGLPSDRFSAERTGGSVSTLTIQRTQQEDSAVYLCASSLVGRDYEQYFGPGTRLTVT.

This sequence joins TRBV30 and TRBJ2-7; a possible D gene is TRBD2 (6 bases). Trimming removed 1 base at V and 5 bases at J, with 15 bases between. Germline lookup yields CDR1 GTSNPN and CDR2 SVGIG (reference sequence). The CDR3 spans 14 residues. The CDR3 here is CAWSGLSGANEQYF. CDR3 nucleotide sequence: TGTGCCTGGAGTGGACTTTCGGGAGCCAACGAGCAGTACTTC.

The rearrangement uses TRBV5-1 and TRBJ2-1; D unclear. V gave up 4 bases and J gave up 2 bases, with 10 bases separating them. Germline assignment: CDR1 SGHRS and CDR2 YFSETQ. CDR3 size: 14 residues. The CDR3: CASSTDGPYNEQFF. In DNA form, the CDR3 reads TGCGCCAGCAGCACGGACGGTCCCTACAATGAGCAGTTCTTC.

The CDR3 loop reads CAWSVGSSPYNEQFF. The CDR3 DNA follows: TGTGCCTGGAGTGTTGGGAGCTCCCCCTACAATGAGCAGTTCTTC. The V gene is TRBV30, the J gene TRBJ2-1; weak D call: TRBD2 (5 bases). V lost 0 bases and J 2 bases, leaving 11 bases between the germline ends. Germline-derived CDR1 and CDR2 are GTSNPN and SVGIG (reference sequence). The CDR3 runs to 15 residues.

The rearrangement joins TRBV10-3 to TRBJ2-1, with a possible D match to TRBD2 (7 bases). CDR1 ENHRY and CDR2 SYGVKD come from the germline V gene. V was shortened by 10 bases and J by 8 bases, with 24 bases between the two germline ends. The CDR3 extends over 15 amino acids. The CDR3 reads CASGSLGGGGDEQFF. In DNA, the CDR3 is TGTGCCAGCGGGAGCTTAGGGGGAGGTGGAGATGAGCAGTTCTTC.

CDR3 DNA: TGCAGCGTTGCGCTCGTCTTATTACCTGAAGCTTTCTTT. It translates to CSVALVLLPEAFF. The rearrangement links TRBV29-1 to TRBJ1-1, with unresolved D. The V end was cut by 4 bases, the J end by 6 bases, with 15 bases between. Germline V CDR1 and CDR2: SQVTM, ANQGSEA. The CDR3 is made up of 13 amino acids.

The rearrangement uses TRBV7-2 and TRBJ2-3; possibly TRBD2 for D (6 bases). Germline loops: CDR1 SGHTA, CDR2 FQGNSA. This CDR3 has 16 amino acids. Trimming removed 5 bases from V and 6 bases from J, with 21 bases in between. The CDR3 coding sequence is TGTGCCAGCAGCCGGGACTCGCCGATATACTCGGATACGCAGTATTTT. Translated, it gives CASSRDSPIYSDTQYF.

This CDR3 is CAWSVGARTFF. The CDR3 region has the DNA TGTGCCTGGAGTGTGGGGGCCAGGACTTTCTTT. This chain joins TRBV30 and TRBJ1-1; D may be TRBD1 (6 bases). This CDR3 spans 11 amino acids. The V gene lost 0 bases and the J gene lost 12 bases, with 11 bases spanning the gap. Germline-derived CDR1 and CDR2 are GTSNPN and SVGIG (reference sequence).

The chain carries TRBV13 and TRBJ2-7; the D gene could be TRBD1 or TRBD2 (6 bases each). Germline lookup yields CDR1 PRHDT and CDR2 FYEKMQ (reference sequence). The length of the CDR3 is 12 residues. V was trimmed by 5 bases and J by 5 bases, leaving 10 bases between them. The CDR3 loop reads CASSPRGHEQYF. The CDR3 DNA sequence: TGTGCCAGCAGCCCTCGGGGGCACGAGCAGTACTTC.

This clone occurred a few times. J is TRBJ2-5 and V is TRBV7-9, with 7 bases matching TRBD1. This CDR3 is 15 amino acids long. The V and J ends lost 5 bases and 5 bases, in that order; junction bases with no gene match: 11. Per germline, CDR1 SEHNR and CDR2 FQNEAQ (reference sequence). The CDR3 region is CASSPRTGFIETQYF. The CDR3 DNA reads TGTGCCAGCAGCCCCCGGACAGGTTTTATCGAGACCCAGTACTTC.

The CDR3 spells CASSLRQGSSYEQYF. CDR3 nucleotides: TGTGCCAGCAGCCTCAGACAGGGCTCCTCCTACGAGCAGTACTTC. The rearrangement uses TRBV4-2 and TRBJ2-7; 7 positions agree with TRBD1. Germline V CDR1 and CDR2: LGHNA, YNFKEQ. CDR3 size: 15 residues. V dropped 4 bases and J dropped 0; count of bases not matched to a gene: 6.

V usage is TRBV5-1 and J usage is TRBJ2-1; D remains unclear. The germline V gene encodes CDR1 SGHRS and CDR2 YFSETQ. The CDR3 loop spans 14 amino acids. V lost 0 bases and J 4 bases, leaving 8 bases between the germline ends. The CDR3 bases are TGCGCCAGCAGCTTGGGGAGAAGTTACAATGAGCAGTTCTTC. As protein: CASSLGRSYNEQFF. Complete variable domain (other parts from reference TRBV5-1 and TRBJ2-1): KAGVTQTPRYLIKTRGQQVTLSCSPISGHRSVSWYQQTPGQGLQFLFEYFSETQRNKGNFPGRFSGRQFSNSRSEMNVSTLELGDSALYLCASSLGRSYNEQFFGPGTRLTVL.

The chain carries TRBV29-1 and TRBJ2-1; 12 nucleotides line up with TRBD1. V was pared by 3 bases and J by 9 bases, with 9 bases of the junction left unmatched. The length of the CDR3 is 15 residues. Germline CDR1 reads SQVTM; CDR2 reads ANQGSEA. CDR3 sequence: CSVEPRDRGRGEQFF. The CDR3 nucleotides are TGCAGCGTTGAGCCTCGGGACAGGGGGCGCGGTGAGCAGTTCTTC.

The chain combines TRBV5-4 with TRBJ1-1; D possibly corresponds to TRBD1 (5 bases). The V gene lost 3 bases and the J gene lost 1 base, with 10 bases spanning the gap. Germline V gene sequence: CDR1 SGHNT, CDR2 YYREEE (reference sequence). The CDR3 extends over 14 amino acids. CDR3 region: CASSSRDGNTEAFF. DNA for the CDR3: TGTGCCAGCAGCTCCCGGGACGGGAACACTGAAGCTTTCTTT.

The chain links TRBV5-4 to TRBJ2-5; no reliable D call. Trimming left V 0 bases short and J 3 bases short, with 9 bases between. CDR3 size: 14 residues. Germline-derived CDR1 and CDR2 are SGHNT and YYREEE (reference sequence). CDR3 in DNA: TGTGCCAGCAGCTTGGGCCCAGCGAAAGAGACCCAGTACTTC. It is translated as CASSLGPAKETQYF.

This clone was detected only a few times. The chain employs TRBV2 and TRBJ2-7; 7 bases are a match to TRBD2. Germline values: CDR1 SNHLY, CDR2 FYNNEI. V shed 3 bases and J 2 bases; nucleotides not matched to a gene: 4. The CDR3 is 14 residues long. CDR3 region: CASSEEAGTYEQYF. The CDR3 coding sequence is TGTGCCAGCAGTGAGGAAGCGGGGACCTACGAGCAGTACTTC.

The rearrangement joins TRBV29-1 to TRBJ2-2; tentatively, D is TRBD2 (5 bases). CDR1 is SQVTM and CDR2 is ANQGSEA in the germline V gene. Between the trimmed V and J ends, which lost 3 bases and 7 bases, there was a span of 15 bases. This CDR3 is built from 14 residues. Written as DNA, the CDR3 is TGCAGCGTTGAGAGGGTCCTCGGTGGCGGGGAGCTGTTTTTT. It codes for CSVERVLGGGELFF.

The genes are TRBV5-4 and TRBJ1-2; possible D gene TRBD1, 6 bases. The length of the CDR3 is 13 residues. CDR1 and CDR2 (germline): SGHNT, YYREEE (reference sequence). Trimming stripped 4 bases from V and 7 bases from J, with 14 bases between. CDR3 region: CASSRDTGSGYTF. The DNA of the CDR3 is TGTGCCAGCAGCCGGGACACGGGTAGTGGCTACACCTTC.

Concerning this clone itself: This sample also contains other DNA sequences that code for the same CDR3. CDR3 bases: TGCAGCGTTGTCGAGGCAGGGGTTGATACGCAGTATTTT. Protein sequence: CSVVEAGVDTQYF. This rearrangement joins TRBV29-1 to TRBJ2-3; a weak D match, TRBD1 (6 bases). The germline V gene encodes CDR1 SQVTM and CDR2 ANQGSEA. The germline V and J ends were trimmed by 4 bases and 6 bases, with 14 bases remaining between them. The CDR3 contains 13 residues.

The chain employs TRBV9 and TRBJ1-4, with unresolved D. Germline V gene data show CDR1 as SGDLS and CDR2 as YYNGEE. V lost 1 base, J lost 12 bases, and 16 bases lay in between. The CDR3 runs to 14 residues. Here the CDR3 DNA reads TGTGCCAGCAGCGTATTGCCCACCCAACCGGAACTGTTTTTT. Translation gives CASSVLPTQPELFF.

V and J are TRBV18 and TRBJ2-3; TRBD2 matches 7 bases. Germline lookup yields CDR1 KGHSH and CDR2 LQKENI. The V segment lost 2 bases and the J segment 0 bases; nucleotides outside the gene matches: 2. The CDR3 contains 15 residues. CDR3 bases: TGTGCCAGCTCACCAACTAGCGCTAGCACAGATACGCAGTATTTT. It is translated as CASSPTSASTDTQYF.

This chain connects TRBV5-4 to TRBJ2-5; D might be TRBD1 or TRBD2, each matching 6 bases. From germline, CDR1 is SGHNT and CDR2 YYREEE (reference sequence). CDR3 length equals 15 residues. V was trimmed by 0 bases and J by 5 bases, leaving 14 bases between them. The CDR3 DNA follows: TGTGCCAGCAGCTTGGCGTTACAGGGAGGTGAGACCCAGTACTTC. Its translation is CASSLALQGGETQYF.

In its sample, this clone was seen a few times. This chain links TRBV18 with TRBJ2-7; D unclear. The CDR3 is 15 residues long. Germline V gene data show CDR1 as KGHSH and CDR2 as LQKENI. With 2 bases removed from V and 1 base from J, the gap between germline ends came to 12 bases. CDR3 coding DNA: TGTGCCAGCTCACCAAGGCGGTACTCATCCTACGAGCAGTACTTC. Protein sequence: CASSPRRYSSYEQYF.

This clone was seen a few times. The chain employs TRBV7-3 and TRBJ2-3; 10 nucleotides agree with TRBD2. CDR3 size: 15 residues. CDR1 is SGHTA, CDR2 FQGTGA, per germline. Trimming cost V 6 bases and J 5 bases; bases outside gene matches: 8. CDR3 amino acids: CASRLASGSVDTQYF. The CDR3 nucleotides are TGTGCCAGCAGGCTCGCTAGCGGGAGTGTAGATACGCAGTATTTT.

With regard to this clone: The junction shows a germline mismatch at one end, possibly a read error. The chain is built from TRBV9 and TRBJ2-7, with 7 bases lining up with TRBD1. The CDR3 has 13 amino acids. The germline CDR1 and CDR2 sequences are SGDLS and YYNGEE. In nucleotides, the CDR3 is TGTGCCAGCAGCGTAGGAGACCGGGACAGAAAGGACTTC. This gives the protein CASSVGDRDRKDF.

This chain uses TRBV14 with TRBJ2-1, with 11 bases identical to TRBD2. The CDR3 contains 15 residues. Per the germline V gene, CDR1 is SGHDN and CDR2 is FVKESK. V lost 5 bases and J lost 4; bases outside the gene matches: 4. Here the CDR3 reads CASSFTSGRYNEQFF. CDR3 in DNA: TGTGCCAGCAGCTTTACTAGCGGGAGATACAATGAGCAGTTCTTC.

The rearrangement uses TRBV7-2 and TRBJ2-1, with D perhaps matching TRBD1 (6 bases). Trimming pared 4 bases from V and 0 bases from J, leaving 10 bases between. The CDR3 loop spans 15 amino acids. Germline-derived CDR1 and CDR2 are SGHTA and FQGNSA. CDR3 bases: TGTGCCAGCAGCTCAGACAGGTCCTCCTACAATGAGCAGTTCTTC. As protein: CASSSDRSSYNEQFF. The complete variable domain, with remaining parts taken from reference TRBV7-2 and TRBJ2-1, reads GAGVSQSPSNKVTEKGKDVELRCDPISGHTALYWYRQSLGQGLEFLIYFQGNSAPDKSGLPSDRFSAERTGGSVSTLTIQRTQQEDSAVYLCASSSDRSSYNEQFFGPGTRLTVL.

This clone came up a few times. The chain couples TRBV4-2 to TRBJ2-2; tentative D call: TRBD1 (6 bases). Germline lookup yields CDR1 LGHNA and CDR2 YNFKEQ. V was trimmed by 1 base and J by 3 bases, leaving 9 bases between them. The CDR3 is 15 residues long. CDR3 residues: CASSQAGVDTGELFF. In DNA form, the CDR3 reads TGTGCCAGCAGCCAAGCAGGGGTGGACACCGGGGAGCTGTTTTTT.

This sequence joins TRBV9 and TRBJ2-3; no reliable D call. The V gene lost 3 bases and the J gene lost 6 bases, with 14 bases spanning the gap. The germline V gene has CDR1 SGDLS and CDR2 YYNGEE. The CDR3 totals 14 residues. The CDR3: CASSAAGTWDTQYF. The CDR3 coding sequence is TGTGCCAGCAGCGCCGCAGGTACCTGGGATACGCAGTATTTT.